Given below is one T cell receptor (beta chain) in context. There are many counts of this clonotype. Its antigen is not yet known. Base qualities are missing; no much larger clone stands one base away. According to the germline V gene, CDR1 reads MDHEN and CDR2 reads SYDVKM. The germline ends are 12 bases apart after V is trimmed by 7 bases and J by 2 bases. Counted from cysteine to phenylalanine, this CDR3 has 14 amino acids. Only the CDR3 portion is preserved as DNA: 42 bases, with reading frame beginning at the first base. This sample was taken from a study of regulatory T cells in long-lasting Graves disease (dated by TCRdb to about 2021). Study-level background: Persistent Graves' disease was defined as antithyroid drug treatment for over 5 years with persistently positive TSH receptor autoantibodies. Peripheral blood TCR sequencing and RNA sequencing compared persistent Graves' disease patients with newly diagnosed Graves' disease patients. The study was conducted in China and was registered as a clinical trial. A total of around 35 samples underwent TCR sequencing, from about 13 patients with persistent Graves' disease and 20 or so patients with newly diagnosed Graves' disease. In the clinical cohort, patients with persistent Graves' disease had used antithyroid drugs for an average of around 9.3 years. General conclusions and limits of the study: The authors noted that the small sample size was a limitation that may lower accuracy. Because the primary lesion, thyroid tissue, could not be accessed, the study looked at peripheral blood alone. Preferential use of TRBV28, TRBJ1-2 and TRBJ2-5 was observed in persistent disease, whereas TRBV20-1 and TRBJ2-1 were favored in newly diagnosed disease. Sequencing and analysis were limited to the TCR beta chain. Compared with newly diagnosed patients, patients with persistent Graves' disease had lower TCR Shannon entropy and fewer highly expanded clones, which suggests clonal expansion. Patients with persistent disease shared more public clonotypes (under 3,000) than newly diagnosed patients did (more than 900).

The time point label corresponds to: persistent/refractory GD, antithyroid drugs over 5 years with positive TRAb. For both TCR sequencing and RNA sequencing, RNA was extracted from PBMCs in TRIzol. The diagnosis of Graves' disease followed American Thyroid Association guidelines. The patients came from an endocrinology department in Xi'an, China. From each patient, 8 to 10 milliliters of peripheral blood was collected into an EDTA anticoagulant tube. Ficoll Paque Plus density gradient separation was used to isolate PBMCs, and no further T cell sorting was done. An Agilent 2100 Bioanalyzer and agarose gel were used to assess RNA quality, and a NanoDrop 2000 was used to measure RNA concentration. Receptors were amplified or captured by multiplex PCR. Instrument used: Illumina HiSeq 4000. iRepertoire HTBI primers and Arm-PCR amplification of CDR3 regions were used to construct TCR beta libraries. PCR products were gel purified before sequencing. Per the authors' processing: A total of 60 to 80 TRBV and some 15 TRBJ segments were identified across samples and were used for gene usage analysis of CDR3 amino acid clonotypes. Filtered high-quality paired reads were merged into contigs using COPE and FqMerger. Contigs were aligned with BLAST to IMGT TRBV, TRBD and TRBJ reference genes, and CDR3 was defined per IMGT. Any clonotype with a frequency above 0.1% was counted as a highly expanded clone. Shannon entropy served as the measure of repertoire diversity, while the Gini coefficient captured V-J evenness. Clonotypes shared by more than one individual were considered public. TCRdb reanalyzed the raw reads on its own, using fastp at Q25 for trimming and MiXCR for clone calling, and kept in-frame beta chains. Rows matching on CDR3 protein sequence are summarized as one entry with the most common DNA and genes. The V and J calls shown here were made by TCRdb, not taken from the authors' results. Here the sample has 350,000 to 450,000 distinct CDR3 sequences; less than 25% occur a single time. The biggest ten clones account for around 20% of the sample.

The origin of this receptor is a female donor with Graves disease. The rearrangement joined TRBV28 to TRBJ1-5; the D segment could be TRBD1, given 6 matching bases. Sequenced here: peripheral blood mononuclear cells (PBMCs), sampled when the disease was refractory, from a patient treated with antithyroid drugs. The CDR3 reads CASNLDRRNQPQHF. The nucleotide sequence is TGTGCCAGCAACCTTGACAGGCGCAATCAGCCCCAGCATTTT. The full variable domain, with segments outside the CDR3 supplied by the reference TRBV28 and TRBJ1-5 proteins, appears as DVKVTQSSRYLVKRTGEKVFLECVQDMDHENMFWYRQDPGLGLRLIYFSYDVKMKEKGDIPEGYSVSREKKERFSLILESASTNQTSMYLCASNLDRRNQPQHFGDGTRLSIL.